The sequence of this T cell receptor beta chain was determined in a study of T cells after posttransplantation cyclophosphamide. Study results and caveats: After PTCy, TRB diversity resembled that of CNI/methotrexate controls. Skin or GI-infiltrating T cells shared few TRB sequences with blood. Later blood repertoires were often dominated by clones from the donor CD8+ memory compartment.

A note on this clone: Its antigen is not known.

Assay: immunoSEQ multiplex PCR; the TCRdb copy retains only in-frame clones and omits some. Found here are about 15,000 clones, more than 75% of them singletons; the top ten hold about 3.3%. Methotrexate plus calcineurin inhibitor accompanied controls' myeloablative marrow transplants; sampling was 1 year later. Germline V CDR1 and CDR2: LGHNT, FRNRAP. The CDR3 extends over 14 amino acids. Trimming cost V 6 bases and J 5 bases; bases outside gene matches: 8. This sequence was found in a male patient aged 50 to 60 who received an allogeneic stem cell transplant from an unrelated donor, was CMV-positive, and had chronic GVHD only. Part of the T cells may come from the graft donor. The V call is TRBV12-5, the J call TRBJ2-7; 9 bases agree with TRBD1. The sample was PBMCs, taken after an allogeneic stem cell transplant with a calcineurin inhibitor and methotrexate. The CDR3: CASGPGQGAHEQYF. The CDR3 DNA sequence: TGTGCTAGTGGGCCGGGACAGGGAGCCCACGAGCAGTACTTC.